Shown below are 10 T cell receptor beta chains from a single sample sequenced in a study of OX40 agonist ivuxolimab in advanced cancers. Assay: immunoSEQ multiplex PCR; the TCRdb copy retains only in-frame clones and omits some. The sample has roughly 61,000 clones; around 89% are singletons. Material: CD4+ or CD8+ T cells sorted from blood, obtained in a trial of the OX40 agonist ivuxolimab. The receptors come from an adult with an advanced solid tumor such as melanoma, head and neck, liver or kidney cancer.

The chain is built from TRBV7-9 and TRBJ2-2; 9 bases are shared with TRBD1. Germline V gene data show CDR1 as SEHNR and CDR2 as FQNEAQ (reference sequence). Trimming removed 6 bases from V and 3 bases from J; junction bases left unmatched: 8. The CDR3 consists of 16 residues. CDR3 coding DNA: TGTGCCAGCAGGTTCACAGGGGGCTTCGACACCGGGGAGCTGTTTTTT. It encodes CASRFTGGFDTGELFF.

The chain has TRBV2 and TRBJ2-2, with 12 positions matching TRBD2. V lost 6 bases and J lost 7; bases outside the gene matches: 6. The CDR3 totals 15 residues. Germline loops: CDR1 SNHLY, CDR2 FYNNEI. The CDR3 spells CASRRLAGESGELFF. The CDR3 region has the DNA TGTGCCAGCAGGAGACTAGCGGGAGAGAGCGGGGAGCTGTTTTTT. Drawing the rest from reference TRBV2 and TRBJ2-2, the complete variable domain is EPEVTQTPSHQVTQMGQEVILRCVPISNHLYFYWYRQILGQKVEFLVSFYNNEISEKSEIFDDQFSVERPDGSNFTLKIRSTKLEDSAMYFCASRRLAGESGELFFGEGSRLTVL.

The chain combines TRBV6-1 with TRBJ2-3, with D hard to call. This CDR3 comprises 11 residues. V lost 1 base and J lost 7, with 3 bases in between. The V gene's germline CDR1 is MNHNS and CDR2 SASEGT. In nucleotides, the CDR3 is TGTGCCAGCAGTGAAGTAAATACGCAGTATTTT. It encodes CASSEVNTQYF.

V is TRBV28 and J is TRBJ1-4; TRBD1 matches at 8 bases. This CDR3 region has 14 residues. The V gene end was trimmed by 5 bases and the J gene end by 6 bases; junction bases not matched to a gene: 5. The germline CDR1 and CDR2 sequences are MDHEN and SYDVKM. CDR3 sequence reads: CASSGDRRDEKLFF. The CDR3 DNA follows: TGTGCCAGCAGTGGGGACAGGCGGGATGAAAAACTGTTTTTT.

This clone was found once. This rearrangement joins TRBV6-5 to TRBJ1-4; D not certain. V was shortened by 4 bases and J by 3 bases, with 12 bases between the two germline ends. The CDR3 consists of 15 residues. The germline gives CDR1 MNHEY, CDR2 SVGAGI. CDR3 amino acids: CASSSHQVANEKLFF. The CDR3 DNA reads TGTGCCAGCAGTTCCCACCAGGTGGCTAATGAAAAACTGTTTTTT.

The chain recombines TRBV5-4 with TRBJ2-1; 8 bases map to TRBD1. Per germline, CDR1 SGHNT and CDR2 YYREEE (reference sequence). The length of the CDR3 is 16 residues. V shed 3 bases, J shed 9 bases, and the junction held 14 bases outside the gene matches. The DNA for the CDR3 is TGTGCCAGCAGCTCAGGGGGCGGGGCCATGGATGCTGAGCAGTTCTTC. This encodes CASSSGGGAMDAEQFF.

The rearrangement links TRBV5-4 to TRBJ2-5; 7 nucleotides agree with TRBD2. CDR1 is SGHNT, CDR2 YYREEE, per germline (reference sequence). This CDR3 spans 14 amino acids. The J segment lost 2 bases and the V segment lost 6 bases, leaving 7 bases of the junction unmatched. CDR3 sequence: CASTTTGGQETQYF. The DNA for the CDR3 is TGTGCCAGCACCACGACGGGGGGTCAAGAGACCCAGTACTTC.

The J gene is TRBJ1-2, the V gene TRBV28; D is undetermined. The CDR3 spans 11 residues. The V gene's germline CDR1 is MDHEN and CDR2 SYDVKM. CDR3 DNA sequence: TGTGCGTCCGGGCGGCTCTATGGCTACACCTTC. Translation: CASGRLYGYTF.

The chain has TRBV27 and TRBJ2-2; 12 bases align to TRBD2. Looked up from germline, CDR1 is MNHEY and CDR2 is SMNVEV (reference sequence). The CDR3 is 17 residues long. The V segment lost 5 bases and the J segment 9 bases; nucleotides outside the gene matches: 13. This CDR3 reads CASSPLAGGPALRELFF. As DNA, the CDR3 is TGTGCCAGCAGTCCCCTAGCGGGAGGGCCCGCTCTTAGGGAGCTGTTTTTT.

The chain has TRBV6-5 and TRBJ2-7; TRBD2 is a possible D gene (7 bases). The CDR3 is made up of 15 amino acids. Trimming took off 6 bases at V and 7 bases at J, with 22 bases between the two ends. Germline V gene data show CDR1 as MNHEY and CDR2 as SVGAGI. The CDR3 region is CASSPQGGVAGEQYF. For the CDR3, the DNA is TGTGCCAGCAGCCCCCAAGGGGGGGTGGCGGGGGAGCAGTACTTC.